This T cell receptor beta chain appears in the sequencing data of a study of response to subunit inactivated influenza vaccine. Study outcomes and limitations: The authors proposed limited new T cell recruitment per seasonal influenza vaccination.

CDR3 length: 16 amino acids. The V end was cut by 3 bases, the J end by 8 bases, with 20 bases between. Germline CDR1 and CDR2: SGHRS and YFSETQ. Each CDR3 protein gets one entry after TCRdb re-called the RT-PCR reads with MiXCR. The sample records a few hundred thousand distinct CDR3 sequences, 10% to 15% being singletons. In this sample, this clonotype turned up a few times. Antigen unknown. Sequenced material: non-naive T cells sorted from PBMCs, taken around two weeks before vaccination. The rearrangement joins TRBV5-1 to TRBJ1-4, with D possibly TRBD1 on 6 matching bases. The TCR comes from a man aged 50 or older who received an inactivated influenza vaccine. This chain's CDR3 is CASSWTGTFHSEKLFF. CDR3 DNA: TGCGCCAGCAGCTGGACCGGGACATTCCATTCCGAAAAACTGTTTTTT.